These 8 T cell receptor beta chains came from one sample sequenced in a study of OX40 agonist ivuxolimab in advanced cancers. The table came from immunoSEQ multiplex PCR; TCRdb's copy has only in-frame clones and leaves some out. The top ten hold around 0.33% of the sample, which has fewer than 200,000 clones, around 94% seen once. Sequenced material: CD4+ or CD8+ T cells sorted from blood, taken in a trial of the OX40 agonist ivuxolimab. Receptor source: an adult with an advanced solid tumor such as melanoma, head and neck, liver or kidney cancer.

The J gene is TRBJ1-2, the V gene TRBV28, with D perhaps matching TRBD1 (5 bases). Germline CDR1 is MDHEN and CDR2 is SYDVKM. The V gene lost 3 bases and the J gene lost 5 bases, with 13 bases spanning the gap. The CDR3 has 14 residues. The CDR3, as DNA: TGTGCCAGCAGTTTCGGTAGGGAGGGGTATGGCTACACCTTC. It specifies CASSFGREGYGYTF.

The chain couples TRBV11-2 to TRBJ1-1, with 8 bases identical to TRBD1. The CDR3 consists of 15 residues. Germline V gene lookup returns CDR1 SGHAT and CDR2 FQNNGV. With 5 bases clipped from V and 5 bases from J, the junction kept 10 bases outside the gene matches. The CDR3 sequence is CASSRQQGGATEAFF. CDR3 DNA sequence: TGTGCCAGCAGCCGCCAACAGGGGGGAGCTACTGAAGCTTTCTTT.

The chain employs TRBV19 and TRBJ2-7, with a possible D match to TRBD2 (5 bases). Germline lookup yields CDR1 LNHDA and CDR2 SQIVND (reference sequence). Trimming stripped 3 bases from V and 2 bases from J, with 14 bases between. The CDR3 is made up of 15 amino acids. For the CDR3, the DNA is TGTGCCAGTAGTATCGGAGGAAGCTTGACCTACGAGCAGTACTTC. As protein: CASSIGGSLTYEQYF.

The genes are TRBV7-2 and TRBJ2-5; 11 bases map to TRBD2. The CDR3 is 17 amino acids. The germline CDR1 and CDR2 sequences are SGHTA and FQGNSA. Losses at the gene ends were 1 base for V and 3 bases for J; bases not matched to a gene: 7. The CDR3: CASSLGLGGLAEETQYF. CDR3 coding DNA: TGTGCCAGCAGCTTAGGTCTTGGGGGACTAGCGGAAGAGACCCAGTACTTC.

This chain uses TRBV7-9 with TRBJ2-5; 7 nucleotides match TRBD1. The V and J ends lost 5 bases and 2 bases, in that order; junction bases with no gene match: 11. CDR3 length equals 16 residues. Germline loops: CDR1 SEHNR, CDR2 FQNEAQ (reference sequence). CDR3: CASSLAGTANQETQYF. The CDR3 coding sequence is TGTGCCAGCAGCCTGGCAGGGACAGCGAATCAAGAGACCCAGTACTTC.

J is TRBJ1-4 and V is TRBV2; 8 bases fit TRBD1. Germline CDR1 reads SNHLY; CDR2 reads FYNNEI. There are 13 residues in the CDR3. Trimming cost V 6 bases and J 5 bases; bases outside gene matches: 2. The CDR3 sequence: CASRRDRNEKLFF. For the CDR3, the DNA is TGTGCCAGCAGAAGGGACAGGAATGAAAAACTGTTTTTT.

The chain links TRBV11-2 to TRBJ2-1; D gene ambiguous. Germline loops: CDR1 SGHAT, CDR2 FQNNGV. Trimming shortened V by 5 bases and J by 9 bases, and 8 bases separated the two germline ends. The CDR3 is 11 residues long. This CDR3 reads CASSRWVEQFF. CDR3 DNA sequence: TGTGCCAGCAGCCGGTGGGTTGAGCAGTTCTTC. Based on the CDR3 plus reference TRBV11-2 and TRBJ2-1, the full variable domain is EAGVAQSPRYKIIEKRQSVAFWCNPISGHATLYWYQQILGQGPKLLIQFQNNGVVDDSQLPKDRFSAERLKGVDSTLKIQPAKLEDSAVYLCASSRWVEQFFGPGTRLTVL.

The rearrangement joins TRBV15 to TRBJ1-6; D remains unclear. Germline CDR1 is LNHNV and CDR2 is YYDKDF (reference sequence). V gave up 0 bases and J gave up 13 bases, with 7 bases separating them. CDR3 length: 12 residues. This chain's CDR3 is CATSRDRLPLHF. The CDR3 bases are TGTGCCACCAGCAGAGACCGGTTGCCCCTCCACTTT.